The clone carrying this T cell receptor (beta chain) was counted between two and nine times. Its antigen is unidentified. The Oncomine TCR Beta short-read assay generated sequence data from the DNA of cultured CD4+ T cells. TCRdb re-analysed the PCR reads in MiXCR, keeping a single row per CDR3 protein. The sample contains 14,000 to 15,000 distinct CDR3 sequences, 48% of which appear only once. Specified treatment: roughly ten-day PBMC culture with coronavirus spike peptide pools or control peptides (ViraFEST assay). Peptide pools at around 10 ug/ml stimulated two million PBMCs per well with 10 IU/ml IL-2. The source of the sample is a study of vaccination and CD4 T cells after COVID-19. The CDR3 runs 13 residues. Germline CDR1 and CDR2: MNHEY and SMNVEV (reference sequence). The ends were cut back, 4 bases at V and 3 bases at J, with 9 bases in the middle.

The sequencing input was CD4+ T cells from blood, cultured in vitro. V and J are TRBV27 and TRBJ1-2; D not certain. The TCR sequence derives from a human donor who had recovered from COVID-19. CDR3 sequence: CASSSHGDYGYTF. The CDR3 DNA is TGTGCCAGCAGTTCGCACGGCGACTATGGCTACACCTTC.